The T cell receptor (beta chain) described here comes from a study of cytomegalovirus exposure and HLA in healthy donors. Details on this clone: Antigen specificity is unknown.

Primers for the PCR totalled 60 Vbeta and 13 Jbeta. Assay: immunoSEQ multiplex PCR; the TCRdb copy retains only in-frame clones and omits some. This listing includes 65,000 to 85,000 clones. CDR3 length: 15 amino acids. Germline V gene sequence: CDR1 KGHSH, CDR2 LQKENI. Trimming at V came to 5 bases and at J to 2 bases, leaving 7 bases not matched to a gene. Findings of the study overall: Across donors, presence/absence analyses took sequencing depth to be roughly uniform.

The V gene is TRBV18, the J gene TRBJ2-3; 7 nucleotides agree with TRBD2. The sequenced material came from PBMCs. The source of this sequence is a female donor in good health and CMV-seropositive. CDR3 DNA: TGTGCCAGCTCAGCGTTAGCGGGTGCCACAGATACGCAGTATTTT. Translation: CASSALAGATDTQYF.